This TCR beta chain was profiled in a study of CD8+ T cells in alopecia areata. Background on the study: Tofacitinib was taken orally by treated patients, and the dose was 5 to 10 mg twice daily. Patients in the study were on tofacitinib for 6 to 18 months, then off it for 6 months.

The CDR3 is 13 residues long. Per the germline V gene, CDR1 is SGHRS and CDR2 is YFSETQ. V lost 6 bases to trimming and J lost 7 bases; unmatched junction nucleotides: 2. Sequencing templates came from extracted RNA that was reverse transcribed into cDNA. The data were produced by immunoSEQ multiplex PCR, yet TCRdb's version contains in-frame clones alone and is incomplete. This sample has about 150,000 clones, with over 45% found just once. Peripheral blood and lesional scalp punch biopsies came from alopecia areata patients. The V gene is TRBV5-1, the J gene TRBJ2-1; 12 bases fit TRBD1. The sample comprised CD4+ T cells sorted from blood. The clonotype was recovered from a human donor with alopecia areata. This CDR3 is CASKGQGANEQFF. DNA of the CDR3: TGCGCCAGCAAGGGACAGGGGGCAAATGAGCAGTTCTTC. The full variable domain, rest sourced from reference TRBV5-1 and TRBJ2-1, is KAGVTQTPRYLIKTRGQQVTLSCSPISGHRSVSWYQQTPGQGLQFLFEYFSETQRNKGNFPGRFSGRQFSNSRSEMNVSTLELGDSALYLCASKGQGANEQFFGPGTRLTVL.